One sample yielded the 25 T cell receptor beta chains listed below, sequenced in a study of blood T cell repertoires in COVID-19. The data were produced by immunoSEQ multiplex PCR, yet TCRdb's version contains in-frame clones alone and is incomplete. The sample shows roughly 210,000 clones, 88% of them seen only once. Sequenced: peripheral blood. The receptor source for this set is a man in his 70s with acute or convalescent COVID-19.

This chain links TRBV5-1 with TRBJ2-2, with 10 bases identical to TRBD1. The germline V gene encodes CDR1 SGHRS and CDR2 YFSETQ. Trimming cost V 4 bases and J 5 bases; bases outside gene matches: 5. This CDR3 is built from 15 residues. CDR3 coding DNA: TGCGCCAGCAGCGCCGGGACAGGGGATACCGGGGAGCTGTTTTTT. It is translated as CASSAGTGDTGELFF.

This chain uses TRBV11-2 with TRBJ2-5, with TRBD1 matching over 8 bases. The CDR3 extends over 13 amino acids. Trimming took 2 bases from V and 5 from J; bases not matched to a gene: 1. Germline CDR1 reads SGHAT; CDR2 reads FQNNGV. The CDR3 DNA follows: TGTGCCAGCAGCTTAAACAGGGGGGAGACCCAGTACTTC. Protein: CASSLNRGETQYF.

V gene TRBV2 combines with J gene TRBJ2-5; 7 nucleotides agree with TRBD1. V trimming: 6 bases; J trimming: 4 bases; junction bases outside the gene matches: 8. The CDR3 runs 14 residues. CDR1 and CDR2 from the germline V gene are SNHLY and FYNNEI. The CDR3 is CASRDTGVSETQYF. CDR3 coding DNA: TGTGCCAGCAGAGATACAGGGGTATCAGAGACCCAGTACTTC.

CDR3 nucleotides: TGTGCCAGCAGCCCTCTAGCGGGGCGGGACAATGAGCAGTTCTTC. Its translation: CASSPLAGRDNEQFF. The chain carries TRBV11-3 and TRBJ2-1, with 9 bases matching TRBD2. Germline-derived CDR1 and CDR2 are SGHNT and YENEEA. This CDR3 has 15 amino acids. Trimming cost V 5 bases and J 5 bases; bases outside gene matches: 7.

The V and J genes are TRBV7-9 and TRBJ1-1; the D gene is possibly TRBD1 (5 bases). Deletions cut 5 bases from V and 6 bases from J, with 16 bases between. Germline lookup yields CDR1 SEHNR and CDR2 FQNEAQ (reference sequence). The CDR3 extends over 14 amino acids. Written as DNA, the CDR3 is TGTGCCAGCAGCCCACCATCAACAGGTCCTGAAGCTTTCTTT. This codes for CASSPPSTGPEAFF.

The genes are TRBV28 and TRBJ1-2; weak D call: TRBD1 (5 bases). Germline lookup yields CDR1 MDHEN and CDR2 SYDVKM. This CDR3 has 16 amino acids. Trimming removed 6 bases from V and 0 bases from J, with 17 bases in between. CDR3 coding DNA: TGTGCCAGCAGATACAAAGGGGCCGGAGCTAACTATGGCTACACCTTC. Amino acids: CASRYKGAGANYGYTF.

CDR3 residues: CASSLGPNRGTQSEPQHF. CDR3 DNA: TGTGCCAGCAGCCTTGGGCCTAACCGGGGGACGCAATCGGAACCCCAGCATTTT. This chain links TRBV5-5 with TRBJ1-5; possible D gene TRBD1, 5 bases. The CDR3 has 18 residues. Germline values: CDR1 SGHKS, CDR2 YYEKEE (reference sequence). Trimming shortened V by 4 bases and J by 10 bases, and 30 bases separated the two germline ends.

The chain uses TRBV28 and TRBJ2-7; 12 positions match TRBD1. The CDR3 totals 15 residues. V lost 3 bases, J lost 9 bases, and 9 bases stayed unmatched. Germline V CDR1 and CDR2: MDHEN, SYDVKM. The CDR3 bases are TGTGCCAGCAGTTTTCCGGGACAGGGGGCGATATGGCAGTACTTC. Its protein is CASSFPGQGAIWQYF.

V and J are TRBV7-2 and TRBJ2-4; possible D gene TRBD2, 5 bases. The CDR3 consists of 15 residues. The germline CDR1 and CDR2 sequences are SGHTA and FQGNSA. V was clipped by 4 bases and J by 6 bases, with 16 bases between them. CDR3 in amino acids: CASSSDSAVGNIQYF. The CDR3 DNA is TGTGCCAGCAGCTCAGATAGCGCTGTAGGAAACATTCAGTACTTC.

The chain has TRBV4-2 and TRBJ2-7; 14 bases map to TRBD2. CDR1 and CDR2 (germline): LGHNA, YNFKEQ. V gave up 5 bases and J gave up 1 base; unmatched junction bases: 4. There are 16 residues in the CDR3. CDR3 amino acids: CASSAGTSGGSYEQYF. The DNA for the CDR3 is TGTGCCAGCAGCGCCGGGACTAGCGGGGGTTCCTACGAGCAGTACTTC.

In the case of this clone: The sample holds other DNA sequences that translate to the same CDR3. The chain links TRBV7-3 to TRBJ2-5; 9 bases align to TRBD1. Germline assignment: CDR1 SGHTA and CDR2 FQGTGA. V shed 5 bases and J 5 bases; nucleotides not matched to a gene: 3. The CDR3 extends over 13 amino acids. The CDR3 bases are TGTGCCAGCAGCCCTGGACAGGGGGAGACCCAGTACTTC. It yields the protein CASSPGQGETQYF. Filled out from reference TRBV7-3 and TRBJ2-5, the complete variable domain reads GAGVSQTPSNKVTEKGKYVELRCDPISGHTALYWYRQSLGQGPEFLIYFQGTGAADDSGLPNDRFFAVRPEGSVSTLKIQRTERGDSAVYLCASSPGQGETQYFGPGTRLLVL.

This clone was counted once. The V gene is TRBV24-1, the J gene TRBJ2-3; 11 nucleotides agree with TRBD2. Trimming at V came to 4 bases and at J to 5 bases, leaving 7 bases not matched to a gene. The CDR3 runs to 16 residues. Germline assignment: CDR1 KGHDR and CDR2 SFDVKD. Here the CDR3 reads CATSDPLAGDRDTQYF. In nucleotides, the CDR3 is TGTGCCACCAGTGACCCACTAGCGGGAGACCGAGATACGCAGTATTTT.

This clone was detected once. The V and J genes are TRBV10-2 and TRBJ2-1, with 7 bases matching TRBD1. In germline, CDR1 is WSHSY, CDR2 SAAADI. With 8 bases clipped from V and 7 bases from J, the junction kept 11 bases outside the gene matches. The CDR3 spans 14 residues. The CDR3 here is CASVKGTGANEQFF. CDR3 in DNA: TGCGCCAGCGTAAAAGGTACAGGGGCAAATGAGCAGTTCTTC.

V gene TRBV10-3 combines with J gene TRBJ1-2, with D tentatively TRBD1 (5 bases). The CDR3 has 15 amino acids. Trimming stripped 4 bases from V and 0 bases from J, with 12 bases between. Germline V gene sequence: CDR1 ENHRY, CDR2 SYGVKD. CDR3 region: CAISVGLPSNYGYTF. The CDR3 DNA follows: TGTGCCATCAGTGTGGGGCTACCCTCTAACTATGGCTACACCTTC.

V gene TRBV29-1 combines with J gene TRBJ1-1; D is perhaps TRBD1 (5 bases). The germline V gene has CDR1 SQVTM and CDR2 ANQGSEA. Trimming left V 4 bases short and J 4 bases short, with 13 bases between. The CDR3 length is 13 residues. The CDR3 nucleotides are TGCAGCGTTGGGGGCGGGGGTCTCACTGAAGCTTTCTTT. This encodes CSVGGGGLTEAFF.

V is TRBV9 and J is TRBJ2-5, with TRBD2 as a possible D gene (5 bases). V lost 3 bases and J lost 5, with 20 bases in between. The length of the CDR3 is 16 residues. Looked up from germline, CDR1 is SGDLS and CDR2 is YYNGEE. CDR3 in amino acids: CASSAGDRLLQETQYF. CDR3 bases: TGTGCCAGCAGCGCCGGAGACCGACTATTACAGGAGACCCAGTACTTC. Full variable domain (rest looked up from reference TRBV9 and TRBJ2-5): DSGVTQTPKHLITATGQRVTLRCSPRSGDLSVYWYQQSLDQGLQFLIQYYNGEERAKGNILERFSAQQFPDLHSELNLSSLELGDSALYFCASSAGDRLLQETQYFGPGTRLLVL.

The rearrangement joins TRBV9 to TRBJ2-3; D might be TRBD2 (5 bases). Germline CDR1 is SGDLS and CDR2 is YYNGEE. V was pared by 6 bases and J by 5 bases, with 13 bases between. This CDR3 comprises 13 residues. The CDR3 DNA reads TGTGCCAGCACCTCCTATGCGGGAGATACGCAGTATTTT. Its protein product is CASTSYAGDTQYF.

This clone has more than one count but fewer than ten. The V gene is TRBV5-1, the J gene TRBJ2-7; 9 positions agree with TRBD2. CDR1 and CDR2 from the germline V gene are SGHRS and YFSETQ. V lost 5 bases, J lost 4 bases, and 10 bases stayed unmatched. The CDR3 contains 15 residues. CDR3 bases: TGCGCCAGCAGACAAGCCGGGACTAGCAGATACGAGCAGTACTTC. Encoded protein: CASRQAGTSRYEQYF. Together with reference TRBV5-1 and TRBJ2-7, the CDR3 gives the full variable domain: KAGVTQTPRYLIKTRGQQVTLSCSPISGHRSVSWYQQTPGQGLQFLFEYFSETQRNKGNFPGRFSGRQFSNSRSEMNVSTLELGDSALYLCASRQAGTSRYEQYFGPGTRLTVT.

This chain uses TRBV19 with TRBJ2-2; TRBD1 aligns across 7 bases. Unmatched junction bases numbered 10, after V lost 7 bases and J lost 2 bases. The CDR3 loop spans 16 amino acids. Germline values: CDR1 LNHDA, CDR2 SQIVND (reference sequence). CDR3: CASNPRDSLNTGELFF. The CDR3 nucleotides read TGTGCCAGTAATCCCCGGGACAGCCTCAACACCGGGGAGCTGTTTTTT.

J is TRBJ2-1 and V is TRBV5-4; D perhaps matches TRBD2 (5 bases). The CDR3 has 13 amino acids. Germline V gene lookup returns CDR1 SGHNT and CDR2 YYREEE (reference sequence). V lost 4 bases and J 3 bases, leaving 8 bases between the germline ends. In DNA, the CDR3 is TGTGCCAGCAGCCCCCGGGGCTACAATGAGCAGTTCTTC. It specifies CASSPRGYNEQFF.

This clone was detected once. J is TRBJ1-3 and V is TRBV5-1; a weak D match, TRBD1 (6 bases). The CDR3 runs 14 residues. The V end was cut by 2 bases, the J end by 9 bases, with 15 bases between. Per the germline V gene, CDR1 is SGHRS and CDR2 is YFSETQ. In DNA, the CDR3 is TGCGCCAGCAGCTTTAACAGGGATTCAGCCACCATATATTTT. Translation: CASSFNRDSATIYF.

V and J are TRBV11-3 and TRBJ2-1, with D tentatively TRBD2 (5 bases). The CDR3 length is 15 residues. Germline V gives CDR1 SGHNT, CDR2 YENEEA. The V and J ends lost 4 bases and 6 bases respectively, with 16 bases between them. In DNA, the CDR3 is TGTGCCAGCAGCTCGTATGGGCGGGCGGGCAATGAGCAGTTCTTC. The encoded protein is CASSSYGRAGNEQFF.

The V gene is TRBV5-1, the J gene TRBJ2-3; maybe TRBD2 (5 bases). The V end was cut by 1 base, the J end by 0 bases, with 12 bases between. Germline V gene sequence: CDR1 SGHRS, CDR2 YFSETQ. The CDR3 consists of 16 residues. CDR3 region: CASSLYRGPSTDTQYF. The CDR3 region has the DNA TGCGCCAGCAGCTTGTATCGCGGGCCGAGCACAGATACGCAGTATTTT. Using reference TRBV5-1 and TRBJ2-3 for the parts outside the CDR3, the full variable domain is KAGVTQTPRYLIKTRGQQVTLSCSPISGHRSVSWYQQTPGQGLQFLFEYFSETQRNKGNFPGRFSGRQFSNSRSEMNVSTLELGDSALYLCASSLYRGPSTDTQYFGPGTRLTVL.

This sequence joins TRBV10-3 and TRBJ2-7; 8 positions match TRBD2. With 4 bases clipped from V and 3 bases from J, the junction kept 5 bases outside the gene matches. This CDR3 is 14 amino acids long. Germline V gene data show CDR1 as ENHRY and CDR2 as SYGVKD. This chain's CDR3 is CAISGSGRGYEQYF. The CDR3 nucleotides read TGTGCCATCAGTGGGAGCGGGAGAGGCTACGAGCAGTACTTC.

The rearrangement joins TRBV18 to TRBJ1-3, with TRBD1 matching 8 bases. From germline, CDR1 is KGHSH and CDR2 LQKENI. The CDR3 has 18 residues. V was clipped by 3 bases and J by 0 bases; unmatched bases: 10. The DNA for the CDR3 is TGTGCCAGCTCACCGGGACAGGCCCAACTTGCCTCTGGAAACACCATATATTTT. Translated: CASSPGQAQLASGNTIYF. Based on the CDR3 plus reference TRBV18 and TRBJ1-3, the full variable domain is NAGVMQNPRHLVRRRGQEARLRCSPMKGHSHVYWYRQLPEEGLKFMVYLQKENIIDESGMPKERFSAEFPKEGPSILRIQQVVRGDSAAYFCASSPGQAQLASGNTIYFGEGSWLTVV.